The next 4 T cell receptor beta chains were all read from a single sample in a study of blood T cell repertoires in COVID-19 (dated by TCRdb to 2018 to 2021). Libraries were prepared through the immunoSEQ multiplex PCR assay. TCRdb took this table from immuneACCESS and kept in-frame rearrangements with V and J called. Such tables lack part of the clones; where checked against another copy, unresolved V genes explain under half of the gap, and the rest is unexplained. The sample contains approximately 72,000 clones, roughly nine tenths of them found a single time. In total, the top ten clones hold under 15% of the sample. Sequenced: peripheral blood. The receptors were sampled from a woman aged 60-75 years with acute or convalescent COVID-19.

The J gene is TRBJ1-5, the V gene TRBV6-6, with D perhaps matching TRBD1 (6 bases). The CDR3 loop spans 15 amino acids. CDR1 MNHNY and CDR2 SVGAGI come from the germline V gene (reference sequence). V was shortened by 2 bases and J by 2 bases, with 10 bases between the two germline ends. This CDR3 reads CASSYVAGGNQPQHF. Written as DNA, the CDR3 is TGTGCCAGCAGTTACGTTGCAGGGGGCAATCAGCCCCAGCATTTT.

Here the CDR3 DNA reads TGTGCCAGCAGTCAAACACAAACTGGAAACACCATATATTTT. Its protein product is CASSQTQTGNTIYF. The rearrangement uses TRBV6-5 and TRBJ1-3; no definite D call. The V gene lost 5 bases and the J gene lost 2 bases, with 10 bases spanning the gap. There are 14 residues in the CDR3. Germline V lookup: CDR1 MNHEY, CDR2 SVGAGI.

This chain uses TRBV5-1 with TRBJ1-1; possible D gene TRBD1, 6 bases. Trimming shortened V by 0 bases and J by 5 bases, and 11 bases separated the two germline ends. Germline V gene data show CDR1 as SGHRS and CDR2 as YFSETQ. The CDR3 spans 14 residues. CDR3 bases: TGCGCCAGCAGCTTGGGTCAGGGGATAACTGAAGCTTTCTTT. Its translation is CASSLGQGITEAFF.

The rearrangement links TRBV18 to TRBJ1-2, with D unresolved. The CDR3 runs to 15 residues. Germline values: CDR1 KGHSH, CDR2 LQKENI. Trimming removed 3 bases at V and 9 bases at J, with 20 bases between. CDR3: CASSPNDKAGIRYTF. The DNA for the CDR3 is TGTGCCAGCTCACCTAATGACAAAGCAGGTATCCGCTACACCTTC.